What follows is one TCR beta chain and its context. These data originate in a study of tumor-infiltrating lymphocytes in oesophageal squamous cell carcinoma. Germline values: CDR1 SGHAT, CDR2 FQNNGV. The CDR3 has 15 amino acids. TCRdb reanalysed the PCR reads using MiXCR and keeps one entry per CDR3 protein. The data hold some 10,000 distinct CDR3 sequences, with approximately 61% observed a single time. The chain is built from TRBV11-2 and TRBJ2-1, with 7 positions matching TRBD1. The J call is uncertain, as TRBJ2-5 better fits the DNA end. The origin of this receptor is a female donor with esophageal squamous cell carcinoma. What was sequenced was esophageal tumor tissue. The CDR3 DNA sequence: TGTGCCAGCAGCTTATCCCGACAGGGACAAGAGACCCAGTACTTC. Protein: CASSLSRQGQETQYF.